The T cell receptor (beta chain) under discussion was sequenced for a study of T cells expressing NK-cell markers. The overall study: Underlying the TCR beta repertoires were sorted CD3+CD56+NKG2C+, CD3+CD56+NKG2C- and CD3+CD56-NKG2C+ T cells. One of eight sequenced donors was HCMV-seronegative; the other seven were seropositive.

UMI-tagged 5'RACE template switching yielded the TCR beta cDNA. Following a re-call of the 5' RACE reads, TCRdb has one entry per CDR3 protein and lacks DNA. This sample's clone table lists about 540,000 distinct CDR3 sequences. CDR1 is DFQATT and CDR2 is SNEGSKA in the germline V gene (reference sequence). The CDR3 spans 11 residues. The genes are TRBV20-1 and TRBJ1-6. Sequencing was done on a sample of blood T cells: a sorted CD56 or NKG2C T cell subset, CD4+ or CD8+ T cells, or bulk PBMC T cells (not recorded which). This TCR derives from a man between 18 and 35 years old in good health. The CDR3 here is CSARRTAPLHF.